This TCR beta chain comes out of a study of T cells in Graves' hyperthyroidism and ophthalmopathy. RNA transcripts yielded amplified TCR beta CDR3 regions. Primed by the HTBI set, a first-round RT-PCR was run on the TCR CDR3. TCRdb processed the multiplex PCR reads anew with MiXCR; each CDR3 protein has one entry. The sample has over 150,000 distinct CDR3 sequences; less than 20% are singletons. Germline V gene lookup returns CDR1 GTSNPN and CDR2 SVGIG (reference sequence). CDR3 length: 13 residues. With 2 bases removed from V and 0 bases from J, the gap between germline ends came to 5 bases. Study results and limitations: Blood also contained most expanded thyroid clonotypes above 0.001.

At least ten counts were recorded for this clonotype. Its antigen is unknown. Absent ophthalmopathy progression within 18 months defined stable Graves' hyperthyroidism. The diagnostic basis comprised clinical symptoms, serum thyroxine and TRAb, thyroid ultrasound and orbital computed tomography. The PBMCs were taken from about 10 ml of fresh peripheral blood. The sample was blood. The V gene is TRBV30, the J gene TRBJ2-4; D unresolved. The clonotype comes from a woman aged 45-65 years with Graves' hyperthyroidism. The CDR3 region is CAWSSVAKNIQYF. The DNA of the CDR3 is TGTGCCTGGAGTTCCGTAGCCAAAAACATTCAGTACTTC. The variable domain in full, with the rest retrieved from reference TRBV30 and TRBJ2-4, is SQTIHQWPATLVQPVGSPLSLECTVEGTSNPNLYWYRQAAGRGLQLLFYSVGIGQISSEVPQNLSASRPQDRQFILSSKKLLLSDSGFYLCAWSSVAKNIQYFGAGTRLSVL.